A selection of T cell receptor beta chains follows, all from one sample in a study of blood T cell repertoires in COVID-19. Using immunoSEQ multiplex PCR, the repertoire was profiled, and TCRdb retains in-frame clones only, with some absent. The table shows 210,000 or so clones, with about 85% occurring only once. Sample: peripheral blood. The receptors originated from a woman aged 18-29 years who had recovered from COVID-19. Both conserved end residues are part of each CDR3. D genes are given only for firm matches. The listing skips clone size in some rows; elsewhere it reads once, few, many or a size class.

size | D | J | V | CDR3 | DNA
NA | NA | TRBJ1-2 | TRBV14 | CASSQATGRAGYTF | TGTGCCAGCAGCCAGGCTACAGGGAGGGCCGGCTACACCTTC
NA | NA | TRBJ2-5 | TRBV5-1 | CASSLGQPSAQETQYF | TGCGCCAGCAGCTTGGGACAGCCCTCGGCCCAAGAGACCCAGTACTTC
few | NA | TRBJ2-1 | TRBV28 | CASSLGLSYNEQFF | TGTGCCAGCAGTTTGGGACTTTCCTACAATGAGCAGTTCTTC
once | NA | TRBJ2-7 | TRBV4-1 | CASSHAGIETYEQYF | TGCGCCAGCAGCCATGCAGGGATTGAAACCTACGAGCAGTACTTC
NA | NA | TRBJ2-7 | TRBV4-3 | CASSRSLFYEQYF | TGCGCCAGCAGCCGAAGCCTCTTCTACGAGCAGTACTTC
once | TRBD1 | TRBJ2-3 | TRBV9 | CASSVAVTGPDTQYF | TGTGCCAGCAGCGTAGCGGTGACAGGGCCCGATACGCAGTATTTT
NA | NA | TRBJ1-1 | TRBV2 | CASSEAQGYTEAFF | TGTGCCAGCAGTGAAGCGCAGGGGTACACTGAAGCTTTCTTT
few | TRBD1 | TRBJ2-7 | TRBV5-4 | CASSSDRDLYEQYF | TGTGCCAGCAGCTCGGACAGGGATCTCTACGAGCAGTACTTC
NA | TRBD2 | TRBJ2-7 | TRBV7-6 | CASSLLAGGPSVEQYF | TGTGCCAGCAGCTTACTAGCGGGAGGGCCCTCTGTGGAGCAGTACTTC
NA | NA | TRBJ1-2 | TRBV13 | CASSLRRVRWYGYTF | TGTGCCAGCAGCTTAAGGAGGGTAAGATGGTATGGCTACACCTTC
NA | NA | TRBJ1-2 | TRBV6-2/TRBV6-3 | CASSQDNRGYTF | TGTGCCAGCAGTCAAGACAACAGGGGCTACACCTTC
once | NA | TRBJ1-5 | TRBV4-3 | CASSRYREQNQPQHF | TGCGCCAGCAGCCGATACAGGGAGCAGAATCAGCCCCAGCATTTT
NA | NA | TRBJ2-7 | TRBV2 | CASRDLSYEQYF | TGTGCCAGCCGGGACTTATCCTACGAGCAGTACTTC
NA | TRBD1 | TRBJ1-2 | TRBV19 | CASSTKLTRDRTHGYTF | TGTGCCAGTAGTACGAAATTGACACGGGACAGAACCCATGGCTACACCTTC
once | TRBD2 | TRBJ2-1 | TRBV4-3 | CASSHPTSGNQEQFF | TGCGCCAGCAGCCACCCGACTAGCGGGAATCAAGAGCAGTTCTTC
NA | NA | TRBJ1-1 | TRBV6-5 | CASSSGGGTEAFF | TGTGCCAGCAGTTCGGGGGGGGGCACTGAAGCTTTCTTT
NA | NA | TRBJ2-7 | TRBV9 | CASSMGLYNEQYF | TGTGCCAGCAGCATGGGACTTTATAACGAGCAGTACTTC
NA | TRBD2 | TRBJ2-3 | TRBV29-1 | CSVADMTSGSSTDTQYF | TGCAGCGTCGCAGACATGACTAGCGGGAGTAGCACAGATACGCAGTATTTT
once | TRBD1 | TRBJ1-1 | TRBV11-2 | CASKLAQGLEAFF | TGTGCCAGCAAGCTCGCACAGGGGCTGGAAGCTTTCTTT
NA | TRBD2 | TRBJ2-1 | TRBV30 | CAWSSQHEGGRVLSSYNEQFF | TGTGCCTGGAGCTCCCAACACGAGGGCGGGAGGGTACTAAGCTCCTACAATGAGCAGTTCTTC
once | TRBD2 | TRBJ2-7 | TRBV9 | CASSPGTSGRMYF | TGTGCCAGCAGCCCGGGGACTAGCGGGAGAATGTACTTC
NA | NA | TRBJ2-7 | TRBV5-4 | CASSLGQGPYEQYF | TGTGCCAGCAGCTTGGGTCAGGGGCCCTACGAGCAGTACTTC
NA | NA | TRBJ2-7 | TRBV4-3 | CASSQRYYDYEQYF | TGCGCCAGCAGCCAACGGTACTACGACTACGAGCAGTACTTC
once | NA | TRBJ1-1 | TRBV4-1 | CASSHVQVNTEAFF | TGCGCCAGCAGCCACGTACAGGTGAACACTGAAGCTTTCTTT
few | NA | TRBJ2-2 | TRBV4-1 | CASSQLAPTGELFF | TGCGCCAGCAGCCAACTAGCGCCCACCGGGGAGCTGTTTTTT
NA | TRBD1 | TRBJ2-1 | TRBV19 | CASSFAGQGYNEQFF | TGTGCCAGTAGTTTCGCGGGACAGGGGTACAATGAGCAGTTCTTC
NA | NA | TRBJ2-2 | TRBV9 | CASSVSPGTNTGELFF | TGTGCCAGCAGCGTTTCGCCCGGGACGAACACCGGGGAGCTGTTTTTT
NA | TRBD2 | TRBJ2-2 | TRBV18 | CASSPRLAGDPTGELFF | TGTGCCAGCTCACCCCGACTAGCGGGAGATCCCACCGGGGAGCTGTTTTTT
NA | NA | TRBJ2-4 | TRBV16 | CASSYEENLLAKNIQYF | TGTGCCAGCAGCTATGAAGAGAACCTACTAGCCAAAAACATTCAGTACTTC
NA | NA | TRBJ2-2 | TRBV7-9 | CASSSDYVTANTGELFF | TGTGCCAGCAGCTCGGACTACGTGACAGCGAACACCGGGGAGCTGTTTTTT
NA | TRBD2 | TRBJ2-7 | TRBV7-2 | CASSLRLAGSYEQYF | TGTGCCAGCAGCTTAAGGCTAGCGGGATCCTACGAGCAGTACTTC
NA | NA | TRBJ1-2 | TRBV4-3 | CASSQEVADIYGYTF | TGCGCCAGCAGCCAAGAGGTGGCAGACATCTATGGCTACACCTTC
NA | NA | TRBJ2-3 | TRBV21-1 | CASSPTSGQGATDTQYF | TGTGCCAGCAGCCCAACCTCGGGACAGGGGGCAACAGATACGCAGTATTTT
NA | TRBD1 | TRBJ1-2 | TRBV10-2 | CASTGGYGYTF | TGCGCCAGTACAGGGGGATATGGCTACACCTTC
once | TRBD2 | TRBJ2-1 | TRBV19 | CASSITLAGINEQFF | TGTGCCAGTAGTATCACACTAGCGGGGATCAATGAGCAGTTCTTC
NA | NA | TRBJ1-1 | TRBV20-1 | CSASGTEAFF | TGCAGTGCCTCCGGGACAGAAGCTTTCTTT
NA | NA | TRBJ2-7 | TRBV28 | CASSPSAYEQYF | TGTGCCAGCAGTCCGTCGGCCTACGAGCAGTACTTC